Listed below are T cell receptor beta chains from one sample, sequenced in a study of T cell responses to AZD1222 COVID-19 vaccine. The protocol was immunoSEQ multiplex PCR, while the TCRdb copy is restricted to in-frame clones and leaves out a portion. The table has about 180,000 clones, around 88% seen once; the top ten hold about 8%. The sample here was peripheral blood, taken on day 0 of AZD1222 vaccination. These receptors were collected from an adult in good health. Each CDR3 is given with its conserved first and last residue. The D gene is left open where the match is weak. Not all rows give a size; the values are once, few, many and, for expanded clones, a class.

size: .
V: TRBV29-1
D: .
J: TRBJ2-7
DNA: TGCAGCGTTGAGGGGGGAACCTACGAGCAGTACTTC
CDR3: CSVEGGTYEQYF

size: .
V: TRBV6-5
D: .
J: TRBJ1-4
DNA: TGTGCCAGCAGGAGCGCTAATGAAAAACTGTTTTTT
CDR3: CASRSANEKLFF

size: once
V: TRBV28
D: TRBD2
J: TRBJ2-1
DNA: TGTGCCAGCAGTTTATCCGCTAGCGGTGTCAATGAGCAGTTCTTC
CDR3: CASSLSASGVNEQFF

size: .
V: TRBV24-1
D: .
J: TRBJ2-5
DNA: TGTGCCACCAGTGAATCACAGGCCCAAGAGACCCAGTACTTC
CDR3: CATSESQAQETQYF

size: .
V: TRBV19
D: .
J: TRBJ2-1
DNA: TGTGCCAGTAGGCCGCCTTTGGGATGGGGATACAATGAGCAGTTCTTC
CDR3: CASRPPLGWGYNEQFF

size: .
V: TRBV7-3
D: TRBD2
J: TRBJ2-1
DNA: TGTGCCAGCAGCTATGGGACTAGCGGGGCAGCAGGGGAGCAGTTCTTC
CDR3: CASSYGTSGAAGEQFF

size: .
V: TRBV11-2
D: TRBD1
J: TRBJ1-6
DNA: TGTGCCAGCAGATCAGGGGGGGGCTCACCCCTCCACTTT
CDR3: CASRSGGGSPLHF

size: .
V: TRBV30
D: .
J: TRBJ1-3
DNA: TGTGCCTGGAATTTTGGGGGGGTTGGAAACACCATATATTTT
CDR3: CAWNFGGVGNTIYF

size: once
V: TRBV7-3
D: TRBD1
J: TRBJ2-6
DNA: TGTGCCAGCAGCTTCATCCCGACAGGGTTGAATACTGGGGCCAACGTCCTGACTTTC
CDR3: CASSFIPTGLNTGANVLTF

size: .
V: TRBV11-2
D: .
J: TRBJ2-3
DNA: TGTGCCAGCAGCTCGGGGCCGACAGATACGCAGTATTTT
CDR3: CASSSGPTDTQYF

size: .
V: TRBV6-2/TRBV6-3
D: .
J: TRBJ1-5
DNA: TGTGCCAGCAGTCTCCTCGGCAATCAGCCCCAGCATTTT
CDR3: CASSLLGNQPQHF

size: .
V: TRBV6-5
D: TRBD1
J: TRBJ1-2
DNA: TGTGCCAGCAGGAGGGGGACAGGGGGCTATGGCTACACCTTC
CDR3: CASRRGTGGYGYTF

size: .
V: TRBV5-4
D: TRBD1
J: TRBJ2-1
DNA: TGTGCCAGCAGCTCGCGTCGACAGGGATCCTACAATGAGCAGTTCTTC
CDR3: CASSSRRQGSYNEQFF

size: .
V: TRBV4-1
D: .
J: TRBJ1-3
DNA: TGCGCCAGCAGCCAAGAAATAAGGGCCGGACGGAACACCATATATTTT
CDR3: CASSQEIRAGRNTIYF

size: .
V: TRBV7-2
D: .
J: TRBJ1-6
DNA: TGTGCCAGCAGGACATTCGAGTATAATTCACCCCTCCACTTT
CDR3: CASRTFEYNSPLHF

size: .
V: TRBV2
D: .
J: TRBJ1-4
DNA: TGTGCCAGCAGTGTCGGGAGCCTTAATGAAAAACTGTTTTTT
CDR3: CASSVGSLNEKLFF

size: .
V: TRBV7-6
D: TRBD1
J: TRBJ2-7
DNA: TGTGCCAGCAGCTTAGCGTCACAGGGGTCACGCGAGCAGTACTTC
CDR3: CASSLASQGSREQYF

size: .
V: TRBV6-5
D: .
J: TRBJ1-6
DNA: TGTGCCAGCAGTTACCCCGAACGGGGTAATAATTCACCCCTCCACTTT
CDR3: CASSYPERGNNSPLHF

size: .
V: TRBV3-1/TRBV3-2
D: .
J: TRBJ1-3
DNA: TGTGCCAGCAGCCAAGTGGAGTGGTCAGGGTTTTTCGGAAACACCATATATTTT
CDR3: CASSQVEWSGFFGNTIYF

size: .
V: TRBV7-6
D: TRBD1
J: TRBJ2-7
DNA: TGTGCCAGCAGCTCGGGACAGAATAGGCCCTACGAGCAGTACTTC
CDR3: CASSSGQNRPYEQYF

size: .
V: TRBV7-9
D: .
J: TRBJ1-6
DNA: TGTGCCAGCAGCGCCGGGACCACTAATTCACCCCTCCACTTT
CDR3: CASSAGTTNSPLHF

size: .
V: TRBV19
D: .
J: TRBJ1-1
DNA: TGTGCCAGTAGCTCACCCGGGGGGCAGAACACTGAAGCTTTCTTT
CDR3: CASSSPGGQNTEAFF

size: .
V: TRBV7-9
D: .
J: TRBJ2-5
DNA: TGTGCCAGCAGCTTAAGGATCCAAGAGACCCAGTACTTC
CDR3: CASSLRIQETQYF

size: .
V: TRBV7-9
D: .
J: TRBJ2-7
DNA: TGTGCCAGCAGCTTGGCACGGACTTCCTACGAGCAGTACTTC
CDR3: CASSLARTSYEQYF

size: .
V: TRBV15
D: TRBD1
J: TRBJ1-6
DNA: TGTGCCACCAGCAGCAGACGGGACAGTAATTCACCCCTCCACTTT
CDR3: CATSSRRDSNSPLHF

size: .
V: TRBV5-8
D: .
J: TRBJ1-1
DNA: TGTGCCAGCAGCCGGGGGCGGAACACTGAAGCTTTCTTT
CDR3: CASSRGRNTEAFF

size: .
V: TRBV11-2
D: .
J: TRBJ2-2
DNA: TGTGCCAGCAGCTTACGGGTTGTGGTGAACACCGGGGAGCTGTTTTTT
CDR3: CASSLRVVVNTGELFF

size: .
V: TRBV29-1
D: .
J: TRBJ2-3
DNA: TGCAGCGTTGGTTTGAGGAACACAGATACGCAGTATTTT
CDR3: CSVGLRNTDTQYF

size: .
V: TRBV7-9
D: .
J: TRBJ2-7
DNA: TGTGCCAGCAGCGCAGGACCACCCTACGAGCAGTACTTC
CDR3: CASSAGPPYEQYF

size: .
V: TRBV9
D: .
J: TRBJ1-6
DNA: TGTGCCAGCAGCGTAGACCCTAGGGGGGGTTTGCTCCACTTT
CDR3: CASSVDPRGGLLHF

size: .
V: TRBV6-1
D: .
J: TRBJ2-7
DNA: TGTGCCAGCAGTGAGAACTACGAGCAGTACTTC
CDR3: CASSENYEQYF

size: .
V: TRBV3-1/TRBV3-2
D: TRBD2
J: TRBJ2-1
DNA: TGTGCCAGCAGCCAACTAGCGGGGCCCCACGAAGAGCAGTTCTTC
CDR3: CASSQLAGPHEEQFF

size: .
V: TRBV12-2
D: .
J: TRBJ1-3
DNA: TGTGCAAGTCGCTTAGTAGCAGATTCCTTCTCTGGAAACACCATATATTTT
CDR3: CASRLVADSFSGNTIYF